These 10 T cell receptor beta chains were sequenced from one sample in a study of cytomegalovirus exposure and HLA in healthy donors (dated by TCRdb to about 2017). The protocol used for the library was the immunoSEQ multiplex PCR assay. For the multiplex PCR, a mixture combining 60 forward primers for TCR Vbeta segments and 13 reverse primers for TCR Jbeta segments was used. Imported from immuneACCESS, the table was reduced by TCRdb to in-frame sequences with V and J called. These copies leave out some clones; in studies compared against another copy, an unresolved V gene accounts for under half, and the cause of the remainder is not known. This sample's listing comprises 110,000 to 150,000 clones. Less than 3.5% of the sample is held by the ten biggest clonotypes. The sequencing sample was made of PBMCs. The receptors were gathered from a man in his forties or fifties in good health and CMV-seronegative.

The chain is built from TRBV4-1 and TRBJ1-2, with 8 nucleotides matching TRBD1. With V trimmed by 3 bases and J by 7 bases, 7 bases remained unmatched. The CDR3 consists of 14 residues. Germline-derived CDR1 and CDR2 are MGHRA and YSYEKL. The CDR3 region has the DNA TGCGCCAGCAGCCAGGATCAGGGGGCGCGTGGCTACACCTTC. As protein: CASSQDQGARGYTF.

V and J are TRBV13 and TRBJ2-5; no clear D gene. The end of the DNA fits TRBJ2-7 better, so the J call may be wrong. CDR1 is PRHDT, CDR2 FYEKMQ, per germline (reference sequence). This CDR3 is built from 14 residues. The CDR3 loop is CASSLDGVSYEQYF. For the CDR3, the DNA is TGTGCCAGCAGCTTAGATGGTGTCTCCTACGAGCAGTACTTC.

The chain couples TRBV19 to TRBJ2-1; maybe TRBD2 (6 bases). The CDR3 contains 15 residues. Trimming shortened V by 7 bases and J by 0 bases, and 13 bases separated the two germline ends. Looked up from germline, CDR1 is LNHDA and CDR2 is SQIVND (reference sequence). The CDR3 spells CASNGGSNSYNEQFF. The CDR3 DNA follows: TGTGCCAGTAACGGAGGGTCGAACTCCTACAATGAGCAGTTCTTC.

V and J are TRBV4-3 and TRBJ2-4; 7 positions agree with TRBD1. The CDR3 consists of 17 residues. Germline-derived CDR1 and CDR2 are LGHNA and YSLEER. Trimming at V came to 1 base and at J to 3 bases, leaving 9 bases not matched to a gene. In DNA form, the CDR3 reads TGCGCCAGCAGCCAAGGGCCGGACGGGACAGACAAAAACATTCAGTACTTC. Translation: CASSQGPDGTDKNIQYF.

The chain has TRBV11-2 and TRBJ1-1; no clear D gene. Germline values: CDR1 SGHAT, CDR2 FQNNGV. V shed 5 bases and J shed 11 bases, with 18 bases lying between them. This CDR3 contains 13 residues. The CDR3 DNA is TGTGCCAGCAGCCCCGGCGGACTAGAAGGGGCTTTCTTT. Encoded protein: CASSPGGLEGAFF.

V gene TRBV6-1 combines with J gene TRBJ2-1; 8 bases align to TRBD2. V lost 3 bases and J lost 9; bases outside the gene matches: 7. Germline V gives CDR1 MNHNS, CDR2 SASEGT. The CDR3 covers 14 residues. Written as DNA, the CDR3 is TGTGCCAGCAGTGAGTCGGGACTAGTGGCTGAGCAGTTCTTC. This codes for CASSESGLVAEQFF.

The chain carries TRBV2 and TRBJ2-7, with D unclear. V gave up 6 bases and J gave up 2 bases, with 8 bases separating them. CDR3 length: 12 amino acids. CDR1 is SNHLY and CDR2 is FYNNEI in the germline V gene. The CDR3 region is CASSWRTYEQYF. The CDR3 bases are TGTGCCAGCAGCTGGCGGACCTACGAGCAGTACTTC.

J is TRBJ2-1 and V is TRBV13, with 14 bases matching TRBD2. V was clipped by 5 bases and J by 14 bases; unmatched bases: 8. CDR3 size: 14 residues. CDR1 and CDR2 (germline): PRHDT, FYEKMQ (reference sequence). DNA of the CDR3: TGTGCCAGCAGCACCGGGACTAGCGGGGGACAAGAGTTCTTC. Translating gives CASSTGTSGGQEFF.

The V call is TRBV5-1, the J call TRBJ1-4; TRBD1 aligns across 9 bases. The CDR3 extends over 15 amino acids. V lost 4 bases and J lost 4; bases outside the gene matches: 5. The germline gives CDR1 SGHRS, CDR2 YFSETQ. CDR3 loop: CASSRMTGGNEKLFF. The CDR3 DNA reads TGCGCCAGCAGCCGGATGACAGGGGGTAATGAAAAACTGTTTTTT. Full variable domain (outside the CDR3, taken from reference TRBV5-1 and TRBJ1-4): KAGVTQTPRYLIKTRGQQVTLSCSPISGHRSVSWYQQTPGQGLQFLFEYFSETQRNKGNFPGRFSGRQFSNSRSEMNVSTLELGDSALYLCASSRMTGGNEKLFFGSGTQLSVL.

J is TRBJ1-1 and V is TRBV6-6, with D perhaps matching TRBD1 (5 bases). Trimming stripped 3 bases from V and 0 bases from J, with 14 bases between. The germline V gene has CDR1 MNHNY and CDR2 SVGAGI (reference sequence). The CDR3 contains 16 residues. The CDR3, as DNA: TGTGCCAGCAGTTATTCGGGGGGGAACATGAACACTGAAGCTTTCTTT. Translated, it gives CASSYSGGNMNTEAFF.